The clone carrying this T cell receptor beta chain was counted between two and nine times. Its antigen is still unknown. This sample stems from a study of beta chain features in type 1 diabetes. Trimming pared 6 bases from V and 0 bases from J, leaving 14 bases between. The CDR3 runs 14 residues. Germline assignment: CDR1 SQVTM and CDR2 ANQGSEA. cDNA synthesis used the whole RNA isolate, giving expressed TCRB sequences. Sequenced by immunoSEQ multiplex PCR; TCRdb stores in-frame clones only, minus some. The sample has roughly 450,000 clones; over 9.5% are singletons. Overall study results and limits: Researchers reported that naive, central memory and Treg TCRB repertoires appeared more similar in patients than in healthy donors. Cells expressing TCR highly could be over-represented by cDNA sequencing.

The sequenced sample consisted of naive CD4+ T cells from blood. The chain joins TRBV29-1 to TRBJ1-1; unclear D gene. The receptor was isolated from a woman under 30 in good health. CDR3 amino acids: CSVGTAGVNTEAFF. CDR3 coding DNA: TGCAGCGTCGGCACCGCCGGGGTGAACACTGAAGCTTTCTTT. The full variable domain, with the rest looked up from reference TRBV29-1 and TRBJ1-1, is SAVISQKPSRDICQRGTSLTIQCQVDSQVTMMFWYRQQPGQSLTLIATANQGSEATYESGFVIDKFPISRPNLTFSTLTVSNMSPEDSSIYLCSVGTAGVNTEAFFGQGTRLTVV.